This TCR beta chain was captured in a study of brain T cells in children with intractable seizures. Study-wide results and limits: Only CDR3 sequence similarity suggested viral specificity, without known HCMV serostatus.

Turning to this clone: What it binds is unknown.

Repertoires were generated with immunoSEQ multiplex PCR, while TCRdb's copy carries only in-frame clones and drops some. The sample carries about 350,000 clones, more than 85% recorded once. V gave up 2 bases and J gave up 9 bases, with 12 bases separating them. Germline V gene sequence: CDR1 SGHRS, CDR2 YFSETQ. CDR3 length: 12 residues. The sample's time point: blood from clinic visit 5 months post-surgery; TSC patient then seizure free. The sequenced cases were selected for having the highest brain T cell transcript signatures. Patients received at least one anti-epileptic drug before surgery. This rearrangement joins TRBV5-1 to TRBJ2-7; D gene unclear. This TCR was sampled from a boy under two years old with tuberous sclerosis and intractable seizures. The sample in question was peripheral blood, obtained less than 6 months after surgery. CDR3 sequence reads: CASSFDRLGQYF. In nucleotides, the CDR3 is TGCGCCAGCAGCTTCGATCGGTTGGGGCAGTACTTC.